This TCR beta chain is drawn from a study of T-cell reconstitution after alpha-beta-depleted transplantation in children (dated by TCRdb to about 2016). At the level of the whole study: The study quantitatively tracked T-cell immune reconstitution after TCRalphabeta/CD19-depleted allogeneic hematopoietic cell transplantation in children using TCR repertoire profiling.

Comment on this clonotype: The specificity of this receptor is unknown. Qualities for individual bases were not recorded, and no much larger clone is one base off.

From a lookup of the germline V gene, CDR1 and CDR2 are SGHRS and YFSETQ. From the cysteine up to the phenylalanine, the CDR3 has a length of 15 residues. Solely the CDR3 DNA is kept, with 45 bases framed from the first base. V is reduced by 0 bases and J by 0 bases, leaving a spacing of 7 bases between them. The receptor library was made with PCR. The data were produced on an Illumina HiSeq 2500. Molecular barcoding was employed in the preparation of TCR libraries, with unique molecular identifiers being used to normalize TCRbeta repertoire quantification. The public reads were run again by TCRdb, first through fastp at Q25 and then through MiXCR, and only productive beta chains were kept. CDR3 protein sequences are deduplicated, and each keeps its most common genes and DNA. This sample gives hundreds of thousands of distinct CDR3 sequences in total; roughly 13% of them show up just once. 0.65% to 0.9% of the sample belongs to the ten largest clones.

The intended sense of this specimen's treatment or condition label: allogeneic hematopoietic cell transplantation with graft depleted of TCRalphabeta T cells and CD19 B cells. TCRalphabeta/CD19-depleted allogeneic hematopoietic cell grafts were given to the transplant recipients, all of whom were children. General findings and caveats noted by the study authors: Hyperexpanded clone frequencies declined over subsequent months; after one year, T-cell counts and TCRbeta diversity were mostly attributed to newly produced T cells. The high TCRbeta diversity at day 60 in some patients was ascribed to recipient T cells and intrathymic progenitors that had survived conditioning. The apparently early recovery of alphabetaT-cell counts about two months after transplant reportedly depended on only several hundred rapidly expanded clones that came from non-depleted graft cells.

The clonotype comes from a girl aged 2 to 10 with congenital amegakaryocytic thrombocytopenia, due to receive a stem cell transplant. Recombination joined TRBV5-1 with TRBJ2-1, with the D gene too uncertain to name. Sequenced material: PBMCs, taken before TCRalphabeta/CD19-depleted stem cell transplant. The sequenced DNA: TGCGCCAGCAGCTTGGCGCTAGTCTCCTACAATGAGCAGTTCTTC. Its product reads: CASSLALVSYNEQFF.